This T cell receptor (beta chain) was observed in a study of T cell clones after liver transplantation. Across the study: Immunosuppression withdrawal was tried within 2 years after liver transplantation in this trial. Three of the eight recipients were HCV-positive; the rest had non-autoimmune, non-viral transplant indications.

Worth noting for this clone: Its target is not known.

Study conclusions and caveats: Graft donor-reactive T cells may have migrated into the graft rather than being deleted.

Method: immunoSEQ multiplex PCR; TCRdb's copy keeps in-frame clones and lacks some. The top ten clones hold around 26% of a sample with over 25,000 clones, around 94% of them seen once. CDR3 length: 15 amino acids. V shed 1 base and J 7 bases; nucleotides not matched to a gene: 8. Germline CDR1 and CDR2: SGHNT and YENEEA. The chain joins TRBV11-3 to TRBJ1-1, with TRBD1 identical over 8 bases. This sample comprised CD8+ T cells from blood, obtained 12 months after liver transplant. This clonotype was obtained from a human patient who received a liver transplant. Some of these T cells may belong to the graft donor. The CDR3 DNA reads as TGTGCCAGCAGCTTAGTGGGGACAGGAGAATTTGAAGCTTTCTTT. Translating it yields CASSLVGTGEFEAFF.